These T cell receptor beta chains were read from a single sample in a study of control samples from healthy donors and cancer patients. This table comes from immunoSEQ multiplex PCR, and its TCRdb copy is limited to in-frame clones, with some not included. The profile covers 130,000 to 150,000 clones, with under 90% appearing a single time and more than 4% taken by the ten largest. What was sequenced was blood. These receptors came from a man under 40 in good health. CDR3s include the opening cysteine and the closing phenylalanine or tryptophan. Each record gives: clone size, J gene, V gene, D gene, CDR3 protein, CDR3 DNA. D genes are given only for firm matches. Expanded clones are given a class, and other clones once, few, many or no size at all.

>.|TRBJ1-3|TRBV10-3|.
CAISATEQGTGNTIYF
TGTGCCATCAGTGCTACGGAGCAGGGTACTGGAAACACCATATATTTT
>once|TRBJ1-2|TRBV19|.
CASSRDPPPVTF
TGTGCCAGTAGTAGAGACCCACCCCCGGTCACCTTC
>.|TRBJ1-2|TRBV7-2|.
CASSLIGSNYGYTF
TGTGCCAGCAGCTTAATTGGGTCCAACTATGGCTACACCTTC
>.|TRBJ2-3|TRBV30|.
CAWSVRRRSTDTQYF
TGTGCCTGGAGTGTACGGCGGAGGAGCACAGATACGCAGTATTTT
>.|TRBJ2-7|TRBV27|TRBD2
CASSPQTSELYF
TGTGCCAGCAGTCCGCAGACTAGCGAACTGTACTTC
>.|TRBJ2-5|TRBV6-2/TRBV6-3|TRBD2
CASSGNSGGAAETQYF
TGTGCCAGCAGTGGAAATAGCGGGGGGGCGGCAGAGACCCAGTACTTC
>.|TRBJ1-2|TRBV5-1|.
CASSLQQSYGYTF
TGCGCCAGCAGCTTGCAACAGAGCTATGGCTACACCTTC
>.|TRBJ2-5|TRBV9|TRBD2
CASSVRPSGRETQYF
TGTGCCAGCAGCGTAAGGCCTAGCGGAAGGGAGACCCAGTACTTC
>.|TRBJ1-1|TRBV9|.
CASSARPDFEAFF
TGTGCCAGCAGCGCCCGCCCTGACTTTGAAGCTTTCTTT
>.|TRBJ2-5|TRBV7-2|TRBD2
CASSPRAGGGETQYF
TGTGCCAGCAGCCCACGGGCGGGGGGTGGAGAGACCCAGTACTTC
>.|TRBJ2-1|TRBV6-5|.
CASILGRSLGEQFF
TGTGCCAGCATCCTAGGGCGGAGCTTGGGTGAGCAGTTCTTC
>.|TRBJ2-4|TRBV9|.
CASSVEASPKNIQYF
TGTGCCAGCAGCGTAGAGGCTAGCCCCAAAAACATTCAGTACTTC
>.|TRBJ2-1|TRBV2|.
CASTRGRESEQFF
TGTGCCAGCACCAGGGGCAGGGAGAGCGAGCAGTTCTTC
>.|TRBJ2-3|TRBV11-3|.
CASSLGSGLAVGGDTQYF
TGTGCCAGCAGCTTAGGGTCGGGGCTAGCCGTCGGGGGCGATACGCAGTATTTT
>.|TRBJ1-1|TRBV5-1|TRBD1
CASSGWDREYTEAFF
TGCGCCAGCAGCGGATGGGACAGGGAGTACACTGAAGCTTTCTTT
>.|TRBJ1-3|TRBV6-5|.
CASRGFRDSGNTIYF
TGTGCCAGCAGGGGATTTCGGGACTCTGGAAACACCATATATTTT
>.|TRBJ2-3|TRBV9|.
CASSGHVGDTQYF
TGTGCCAGCAGCGGACACGTGGGGGATACGCAGTATTTT
>.|TRBJ1-6|TRBV30|.
CAWSRHSPLHF
TGTGCCTGGAGTAGGCATTCACCCCTCCACTTT
>.|TRBJ1-1|TRBV7-5|.
CARSQKVTEAFF
TGTGCCAGAAGCCAGAAGGTCACTGAAGCTTTCTTT
>.|TRBJ2-1|TRBV18|.
CASSPNEDEQFF
TGTGCCAGCTCACCAAATGAGGATGAGCAGTTCTTC
>.|TRBJ2-5|TRBV19|TRBD2
CASTGGGPEETQYF
TGTGCCAGTACGGGGGGAGGGCCGGAAGAGACCCAGTACTTC
>.|TRBJ1-5|TRBV19|.
CASSIGGTGLSNQPQHF
TGTGCCAGTAGTATAGGGGGCACAGGGTTAAGCAATCAGCCCCAGCATTTT
>.|TRBJ1-2|TRBV12-5|.
CASSRGVYGYTF
TGTGCTAGTTCGAGGGGCGTCTATGGCTACACCTTC
>.|TRBJ1-6|TRBV4-3|.
CASSQDQGTYNSPLHF
TGCGCCAGCAGCCAAGATCAGGGGACCTATAATTCACCCCTCCACTTT
>.|TRBJ1-4|TRBV30|.
CAWSGTWATNEKLFF
TGTGCCTGGAGTGGAACCTGGGCAACTAATGAAAAACTGTTTTTT
>.|TRBJ1-5|TRBV21-1|.
CASSLDRGSVYSNQPQHF
TGTGCCAGCAGCCTCGACAGGGGGAGTGTGTATAGCAATCAGCCCCAGCATTTT
>.|TRBJ1-2|TRBV7-9|.
CASSLITHNYGYTF
TGTGCCAGCAGCCTAATAACACACAACTATGGCTACACCTTC
>.|TRBJ2-5|TRBV7-2|TRBD2
CASSLPRREGRVKETQYF
TGTGCCAGCAGCTTACCCAGGCGGGAGGGCAGGGTTAAAGAGACCCAGTACTTC
>once|TRBJ1-6|TRBV4-2|TRBD1
CASSHSWDRDSPLHF
TGTGCCAGCAGCCATTCCTGGGACAGGGATTCACCCCTCCACTTT
>once|TRBJ2-1|TRBV29-1|.
CSVDAASHSSYNEQFF
TGCAGCGTTGATGCGGCATCCCACAGCTCCTACAATGAGCAGTTCTTC
>.|TRBJ1-2|TRBV6-5|.
CASRGLQGYGYTF
TGTGCCAGCAGGGGGTTACAAGGTTATGGCTACACCTTC
>.|TRBJ1-5|TRBV27|.
CASSLSRGNNQPQHF
TGTGCCAGCAGTTTATCTCGGGGAAACAATCAGCCCCAGCATTTT
>.|TRBJ2-2|TRBV7-9|.
CASLVLGQPTGELFF
TGTGCCAGCCTAGTATTGGGGCAACCGACCGGGGAGCTGTTTTTT
>.|TRBJ1-4|TRBV24-1|.
CATSDSGSVNEKLFF
TGTGCCACCAGTGATTCCGGCAGCGTCAATGAAAAACTGTTTTTT
>.|TRBJ1-5|TRBV21-1|.
CASSPQAGQGTGSGQPQHF
TGTGCCAGCAGCCCCCAAGCAGGACAGGGGACGGGATCAGGTCAGCCCCAGCATTTT
>.|TRBJ2-1|TRBV5-4|TRBD1
CASSPGTGTYNEQFF
TGTGCCAGCAGCCCCGGGACAGGGACCTACAATGAGCAGTTCTTC
>.|TRBJ2-3|TRBV25-1|.
CASSGGDRFNTQYF
TGTGCCAGCAGTGGAGGAGACAGGTTCAATACGCAGTATTTT
>.|TRBJ2-1|TRBV24-1|TRBD1
CATSDSWGTGGFDEQFF
TGTGCCACCAGTGATTCCTGGGGGACAGGGGGTTTTGATGAGCAGTTCTTC
>.|TRBJ2-4|TRBV7-2|.
CASSLAGLNIQYF
TGTGCCAGCAGCTTAGCTGGGCTGAACATTCAGTACTTC
>.|TRBJ2-7|TRBV27|.
CASSAYPHYEQYF
TGTGCCAGCAGTGCCTACCCCCATTACGAGCAGTACTTC
>.|TRBJ1-5|TRBV6-5|.
CASSLRIDQPQHF
TGTGCCAGCAGCCTTCGGATAGATCAGCCCCAGCATTTT
>.|TRBJ2-3|TRBV11-3|TRBD2
CASSLAGGRTDTQYF
TGTGCCAGCAGTTTGGCGGGGGGACGCACAGATACGCAGTATTTT
>.|TRBJ2-7|TRBV28|TRBD2
CASRSSGSSYEQYF
TGTGCCAGCAGGTCTAGCGGGAGCTCCTACGAGCAGTACTTC